This T cell receptor beta chain was found in a study of breast tumors, draining lymph nodes, adjacent tissues. TCRdb independently ran MiXCR on the multiplex PCR reads; one entry per CDR3 protein. This table holds roughly 14,000 distinct CDR3 sequences, approximately 50% found once. This clonotype was sampled from a female donor with breast cancer. Some clones in this sample may be carry-over from other donors' samples. Sequencing was done on a sample of tumor-adjacent breast tissue.

The DNA for the CDR3 is TGCAGTGCTAGAGATGTATTGACAGGCAACACCGGGGAGCTGTTTTTT. As protein: CSARDVLTGNTGELFF. The rearrangement joins TRBV20-1 to TRBJ2-2; TRBD1 is a possible D gene (6 bases). The V and J ends lost 0 bases and 2 bases respectively, with 13 bases between them. The CDR3 is 16 residues long. CDR1 DFQATT and CDR2 SNEGSKA come from the germline V gene (reference sequence).